This TCR beta chain is drawn from a study of T cells in Graves' hyperthyroidism and ophthalmopathy. The table lists this clonotype with a few counts. Its matching antigen is unknown. Trimming left V 7 bases short and J 5 bases short, with 8 bases between. CDR3 size: 10 residues. Germline loops: CDR1 SQVTM, CDR2 ANQGSEA. Authors of the study amplified TCR beta CDR3 regions from RNA transcripts. HTBI primers drove first-round RT-PCR of the TCR CDR3. MiXCR was run by TCRdb on the multiplex PCR reads, yielding one entry per CDR3 protein. In the table there are a few hundred thousand distinct CDR3 sequences, under 15% of which are singletons. For Graves' hyperthyroidism to be stable, ophthalmopathy could not progress within 18 months. Hyperthyroidism, newly diagnosed and lasting under 2 months, affected patients aged 18 to 65. Diagnoses were made from clinical symptoms, serum measures (thyroxine and TRAb), thyroid ultrasound and orbital computed tomography.

General study points: Expanded thyroid clonotypes (above 0.001) were mostly also found in blood.

The receptor comes from a woman aged 25-40 years with Graves' hyperthyroidism. The sequenced sample consisted of blood. The chain joins TRBV29-1 to TRBJ1-1; unclear D gene. The CDR3 DNA is TGCAGCGCTGCTAATACTGAAGCTTTCTTT. It encodes CSAANTEAFF.